The 23 T cell receptor beta chains given below trace back to one sample, sequenced in a study of human T cells and chemical hapten exposure. Sample time point: patch test 1, 2 weeks after DPC sensitization. Treatment in this sample: therapeutic diphenylcyclopropenone sensitization with weekly scalp DPC. One entry per CDR3 protein results from TCRdb running MiXCR on the RACE reads. Altogether some 91,000 distinct CDR3 sequences are present, 9.5% to 15% being singletons, with the ten largest covering 2.1%. The material sequenced was whole blood, taken in connection with sensitization to the hapten diphenylcyclopropenone (DPC). The receptors were sampled from a woman in her forties with alopecia areata. Some clones in this sample may be carry-over from other donors' samples.

The genes are TRBV7-2 and TRBJ1-2, with TRBD1 matching over 7 bases. Germline CDR1 SGHTA, CDR2 FQGNSA. The CDR3 extends over 15 amino acids. Trimming cost V 2 bases and J 5 bases; bases outside gene matches: 8. CDR3 in DNA: TGTGCCAGCAGCTTAAATTCAGGGGACAGTTATGGCTACACCTTC. Amino acid sequence: CASSLNSGDSYGYTF.

This clonotype was seen at least ten times. V and J are TRBV7-9 and TRBJ2-7, with D possibly matching TRBD1 (6 bases). Germline V gene lookup returns CDR1 SEHNR and CDR2 FQNEAQ (reference sequence). The CDR3 spans 14 residues. Trimming took off 3 bases at V and 4 bases at J, with 13 bases between the two ends. CDR3 sequence (DNA): TGTGCCAGCAGCTTGCCCCAGGGGCAGTACGAGCAGTACTTC. It yields the protein CASSLPQGQYEQYF.

V is TRBV7-2 and J is TRBJ1-5; D is ambiguous. V was clipped by 1 base and J by 6 bases, with 7 bases between them. The CDR3 contains 13 residues. The germline V gene encodes CDR1 SGHTA and CDR2 FQGNSA. CDR3 protein: CASSLELGQPQHF. DNA for the CDR3: TGTGCCAGCAGCTTAGAGCTGGGTCAGCCCCAGCATTTT. Combining the CDR3 with reference TRBV7-2 and TRBJ1-5 gives the whole variable domain GAGVSQSPSNKVTEKGKDVELRCDPISGHTALYWYRQSLGQGLEFLIYFQGNSAPDKSGLPSDRFSAERTGGSVSTLTIQRTQQEDSAVYLCASSLELGQPQHFGDGTRLSIL.

The V call is TRBV28, the J call TRBJ2-3, with D possibly being TRBD2 (5 bases). The germline V gene encodes CDR1 MDHEN and CDR2 SYDVKM. V was cut by 2 bases and J by 1 base, with 10 bases left in between. This CDR3 is built from 15 residues. CDR3 residues: CASSLELVGTDTQYF. The CDR3 bases are TGTGCCAGCAGTTTAGAACTAGTTGGCACAGATACGCAGTATTTT.

The chain employs TRBV20-1 and TRBJ1-1; no reliable D call. The CDR3 covers 13 residues. Germline loops: CDR1 DFQATT, CDR2 SNEGSKA (reference sequence). Trimming removed 7 bases at V and 5 bases at J, with 17 bases between. The CDR3: CSVKPDVETEAFF. DNA of the CDR3: TGCAGTGTAAAACCGGACGTAGAGACTGAAGCTTTCTTT.

This clonotype was seen only once. This could be a read error, since a much larger clone is one nucleotide away. The chain joins TRBV19 to TRBJ1-1; D is unclear. The V gene's germline CDR1 is LNHDA and CDR2 SQIVND (reference sequence). The CDR3 runs to 11 residues. CDR3 sequence (DNA): TGTGTCAGCGCATATAACACTGAAGCTTTCTTT. It translates to CVSAYNTEAFF. The full variable domain, in which reference TRBV19 and TRBJ1-1 provide the parts outside the CDR3, is DGGITQSPKYLFRKEGQNVTLSCEQNLNHDAMYWYRQDPGQGLRLIYYSQIVNDFQKGDIAEGYSVSREKKESFPLTVTSAQKNPTAFYLCVSAYNTEAFFGQGTRLTVV.

V gene TRBV29-1 combines with J gene TRBJ2-1; 9 bases line up with TRBD2. This CDR3 region has 14 residues. The germline V gene encodes CDR1 SQVTM and CDR2 ANQGSEA. The junction had 12 bases not matched to a gene; V was cut back by 7 bases and J by 8 bases. CDR3 loop: CSGGRAGGLDEQFF. The CDR3 region has the DNA TGCAGCGGCGGGAGGGCCGGCGGTTTGGATGAGCAGTTCTTC.

The chain recombines TRBV12-3 or TRBV12-4 with TRBJ1-2, with D perhaps TRBD1 (5 bases). The CDR3 is 17 amino acids. Trimming pared 3 bases from V and 1 base from J, leaving 18 bases between. CDR3 residues: CASSFIQGPYHNYGYTF. The CDR3 DNA sequence: TGTGCCAGCAGTTTTATCCAGGGTCCTTATCATAACTATGGCTACACCTTC.

The V and J genes are TRBV29-1 and TRBJ2-5, with 7 bases identical to TRBD1. This CDR3 is 12 amino acids long. The J segment lost 0 bases and the V segment lost 6 bases, leaving 1 base of the junction unmatched. Germline values: CDR1 SQVTM, CDR2 ANQGSEA. The DNA of the CDR3 is TGCAGCGTGGGGACAGACCAAGAGACCCAGTACTTC. This encodes CSVGTDQETQYF.

This clonotype was observed at least ten times. The chain uses TRBV7-3 and TRBJ2-1; 12 positions agree with TRBD2. Per germline, CDR1 SGHTA and CDR2 FQGTGA. This CDR3 comprises 16 residues. Trimming removed 0 bases from V and 8 bases from J; junction bases left unmatched: 5. The CDR3 nucleotides read TGTGCCAGCAGCTTAACCCTGACTAGCGGGAGCCATGAGCAGTTCTTC. This codes for CASSLTLTSGSHEQFF.

This clonotype was seen only a few times. The CDR3: CASSFRGTEAFF. The CDR3 DNA follows: TGTGCCAGCAGTTTTCGGGGCACTGAAGCTTTCTTT. The chain has TRBV12-3 or TRBV12-4 and TRBJ1-1; D is uncertain. Trimming left V 3 bases short and J 4 bases short, with 6 bases between. There are 12 residues in the CDR3.

This clonotype has at least ten counts. The rearrangement links TRBV5-1 to TRBJ2-3, with a possible D match to TRBD2 (6 bases). The CDR3 consists of 13 residues. Per the germline V gene, CDR1 is SGHRS and CDR2 is YFSETQ. V lost 3 bases and J lost 6, with 11 bases in between. The CDR3 spells CASSSPGEDTQYF. The CDR3 nucleotides are TGCGCCAGCAGCTCGCCGGGGGAGGATACGCAGTATTTT.

The DNA of the CDR3 is TGTGCCAGCAGCTTAGCGGGCACCGGGGAGCTGTTTTTT. It is translated as CASSLAGTGELFF. V is TRBV7-9 and J is TRBJ2-2; D gene uncertain. V lost 0 bases and J 4 bases, leaving 3 bases between the germline ends. The CDR3 has 13 amino acids. The germline CDR1 and CDR2 sequences are SEHNR and FQNEAQ (reference sequence).

The V and J genes are TRBV18 and TRBJ1-1, with D unclear. V gave up 2 bases and J gave up 0 bases, with 13 bases separating them. Germline lookup yields CDR1 KGHSH and CDR2 LQKENI. The CDR3 covers 16 residues. The CDR3 nucleotides read TGTGCCAGCTCACCATCGATAACGGCCTTGAACACTGAAGCTTTCTTT. Protein product: CASSPSITALNTEAFF.

This clonotype was found a few times. The rearrangement joins TRBV29-1 to TRBJ2-7, with TRBD1 matching over 7 bases. This CDR3 region has 11 residues. Trimming took 6 bases from V and 6 from J; bases not matched to a gene: 5. The germline V gene has CDR1 SQVTM and CDR2 ANQGSEA. The CDR3 reads CSVAQGSEQYF. The CDR3, as DNA: TGCAGCGTGGCACAGGGGAGCGAGCAGTACTTC.

A few counts support this clonotype. The CDR3, as DNA: TGTGCCAGCAGTGCTGGACAGATCAATCAGCCCCAGCATTTT. Protein: CASSAGQINQPQHF. The rearrangement links TRBV25-1 to TRBJ1-5; D may be TRBD1 (6 bases). Trimming took off 4 bases at V and 3 bases at J, with 10 bases between the two ends. The CDR3 has 14 amino acids. CDR1 is MGHDK and CDR2 is SYGVNS in the germline V gene.

A few counts support this clonotype. The rearrangement joins TRBV18 to TRBJ2-7, with TRBD2 as a possible D gene (5 bases). The length of the CDR3 is 13 residues. Germline-derived CDR1 and CDR2 are KGHSH and LQKENI. The germline V and J ends were trimmed by 6 bases and 6 bases, with 15 bases remaining between them. The CDR3 nucleotides read TGTGCCAGCTCCCCCGGGGTTGGGAGCGAGCAGTACTTC. This sequence encodes CASSPGVGSEQYF.

The CDR3: CASSPSLLRFGRTDTQYF. Here the CDR3 DNA reads TGCGCCAGCAGCCCCTCGTTGTTGCGGTTCGGTCGGACAGATACGCAGTATTTT. The chain joins TRBV4-1 to TRBJ2-3; unclear D gene. The V and J ends lost 4 bases and 3 bases respectively, with 23 bases between them. Per germline, CDR1 MGHRA and CDR2 YSYEKL. This CDR3 spans 18 amino acids.

The chain is built from TRBV9 and TRBJ2-1, with 9 bases fitting TRBD2. Germline loops: CDR1 SGDLS, CDR2 YYNGEE. CDR3 length: 16 amino acids. J was trimmed by 8 bases and V by 0 bases; bases with no gene match: 9. CDR3 DNA sequence: TGTGCCAGCAGCGTAGTCCCTAGCGGGAATAGCGATGAGCAGTTCTTC. Amino acids: CASSVVPSGNSDEQFF.

This clonotype was seen a handful of times. V and J are TRBV29-1 and TRBJ2-7; tentatively, D is TRBD2 (6 bases). There are 11 residues in the CDR3. From germline, CDR1 is SQVTM and CDR2 ANQGSEA. The V end was cut by 6 bases, the J end by 3 bases, with 9 bases between. The CDR3 bases are TGCAGCGTCTGGCGGGACTACGAGCAGTACTTC. Protein sequence: CSVWRDYEQYF.

The V call is TRBV19, the J call TRBJ2-2, with a possible D match to TRBD1 (6 bases). Germline-derived CDR1 and CDR2 are LNHDA and SQIVND (reference sequence). V was pared by 4 bases and J by 4 bases, with 19 bases between. The CDR3 runs 17 residues. The CDR3 loop reads CASSTRTALATTGELFF. For the CDR3, the DNA is TGTGCCAGTAGTACCAGGACAGCCCTCGCGACCACCGGGGAGCTGTTTTTT.

V and J are TRBV29-1 and TRBJ2-3, with TRBD2 identical over 8 bases. There are 15 residues in the CDR3. Trimming cost V 3 bases and J 6 bases; bases outside gene matches: 11. Germline V gene lookup returns CDR1 SQVTM and CDR2 ANQGSEA. CDR3 region: CSVEAGTSFSDTQYF. The DNA for the CDR3 is TGCAGCGTTGAGGCCGGGACTAGTTTTTCCGATACGCAGTATTTT.

The chain recombines TRBV18 with TRBJ2-3; 8 bases match TRBD2. The V segment lost 2 bases and the J segment 4 bases; nucleotides outside the gene matches: 5. The CDR3 length is 15 residues. The germline V gene encodes CDR1 KGHSH and CDR2 LQKENI. CDR3: CASSPTAGAADTQYF. CDR3 nucleotide sequence: TGTGCCAGCTCACCAACAGCGGGAGCGGCAGATACGCAGTATTTT.